Sequencing of this T cell receptor beta chain was carried out in a study of control samples from healthy donors and cancer patients. Libraries were prepared by immunoSEQ multiplex PCR; TCRdb keeps only in-frame clonotypes and omits some of them. The sample contains around 110,000 clones, around nine tenths of which appear only once. The V end lost 6 bases, the J end lost 5 bases, and 18 bases lay between the germline ends. The CDR3 has 15 residues. The germline V gene has CDR1 SGHRS and CDR2 YFSETQ. In its sample, this clone was seen once. Sequenced sample: blood. This sequence joins TRBV5-1 and TRBJ2-1; D is undetermined. The receptor's source is a woman in her 70s in good health. CDR3 sequence: CASKADQRPHNEQFF. The DNA for the CDR3 is TGCGCCAGCAAGGCGGACCAACGCCCACACAATGAGCAGTTCTTC. Full variable domain (rest looked up from reference TRBV5-1 and TRBJ2-1): KAGVTQTPRYLIKTRGQQVTLSCSPISGHRSVSWYQQTPGQGLQFLFEYFSETQRNKGNFPGRFSGRQFSNSRSEMNVSTLELGDSALYLCASKADQRPHNEQFFGPGTRLTVL.